This TCR beta chain originates from a study of human T cells and chemical hapten exposure. Across the study: Minor volume differences among pooled libraries chiefly drove per-sample TCR yield variation.

Time point reported: patch test 2, 6 weeks after DPC sensitization. Treatment: therapeutic diphenylcyclopropenone sensitization with weekly scalp DPC. Unique molecular identifiers were affixed to discrete cDNA molecules within the library. TCRdb analysed the RACE reads with MiXCR anew, one entry per CDR3 protein. The table lists 80,000 to 95,000 distinct CDR3 sequences, 9.5% to 11% of them singletons. This clonotype was detected ten times or more. Trimming removed 6 bases from V and 2 bases from J, with 14 bases in between. CDR1 is SQVTM, CDR2 ANQGSEA, per germline. The CDR3 spans 14 residues. The rearrangement links TRBV29-1 to TRBJ1-5; D not resolved. The sequences come from whole blood, collected in connection with sensitization to the hapten diphenylcyclopropenone (DPC). The TCR sequence derives from a middle-aged man with alopecia areata. Some clones in this sample may be carry-over from other donors' samples. CDR3 loop: CSVQEEARNQPQHF. In DNA, the CDR3 is TGCAGCGTCCAAGAGGAGGCTCGCAATCAGCCCCAGCATTTT.